This TCR beta chain was obtained from a study of human T cells and chemical hapten exposure. This clonotype has at least ten counts. No antigen is known for it. General study results and limits: Among TCRs, those above 1 in 1000 frequency were unaffected by DPC sensitization.

The time point is: pre-sensitization, week 0. The treatment was: therapeutic diphenylcyclopropenone sensitization with weekly scalp DPC. The library gave individual cDNA molecules unique molecular identifiers. TCRdb processed the RACE reads anew with MiXCR; each CDR3 protein has one entry. The sample yields over 30,000 distinct CDR3 sequences, approximately 7.6% seen once. This CDR3 is built from 13 residues. In germline, CDR1 is SGHVS, CDR2 FQNEAQ. The V gene lost 2 bases and the J gene lost 5 bases, with 9 bases spanning the gap. The rearrangement joins TRBV7-8 to TRBJ2-5; the D is unclear. The sequence derives from a woman in her forties or fifties with alopecia areata. Some clones in this sample may be carry-over from other donors' samples. Sequencing was performed on whole blood, taken in connection with sensitization to the hapten diphenylcyclopropenone (DPC). This chain's CDR3 is CASSLSGRETQYF. The CDR3 DNA reads as TGTGCCAGCAGCTTATCGGGCAGGGAGACCCAGTACTTC.